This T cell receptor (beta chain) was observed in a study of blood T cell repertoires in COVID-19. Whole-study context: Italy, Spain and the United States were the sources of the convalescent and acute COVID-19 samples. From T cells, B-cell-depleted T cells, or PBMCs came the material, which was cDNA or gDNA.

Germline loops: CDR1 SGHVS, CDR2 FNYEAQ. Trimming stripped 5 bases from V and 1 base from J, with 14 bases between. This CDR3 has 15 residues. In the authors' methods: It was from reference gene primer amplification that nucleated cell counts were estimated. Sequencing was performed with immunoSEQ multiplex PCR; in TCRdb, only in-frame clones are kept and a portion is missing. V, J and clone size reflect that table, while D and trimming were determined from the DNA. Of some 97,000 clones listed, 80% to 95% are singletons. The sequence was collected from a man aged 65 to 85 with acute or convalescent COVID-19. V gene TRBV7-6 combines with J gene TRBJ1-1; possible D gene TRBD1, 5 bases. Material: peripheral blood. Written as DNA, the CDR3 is TGTGCCAGCAGCCCAAGGAGGGGCGAGAACACTGAAGCTTTCTTT. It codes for CASSPRRGENTEAFF.